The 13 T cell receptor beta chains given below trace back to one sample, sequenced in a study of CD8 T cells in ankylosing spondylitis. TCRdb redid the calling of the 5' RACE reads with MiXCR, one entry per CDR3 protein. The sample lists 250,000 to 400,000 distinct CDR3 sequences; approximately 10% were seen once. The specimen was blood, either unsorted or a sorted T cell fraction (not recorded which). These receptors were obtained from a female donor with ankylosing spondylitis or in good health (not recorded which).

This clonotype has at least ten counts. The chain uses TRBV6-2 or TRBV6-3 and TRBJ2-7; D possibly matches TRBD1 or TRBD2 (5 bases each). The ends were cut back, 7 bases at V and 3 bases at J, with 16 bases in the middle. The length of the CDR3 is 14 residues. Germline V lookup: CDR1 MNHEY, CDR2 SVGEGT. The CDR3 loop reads CASIGTVHLYEQYF. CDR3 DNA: TGTGCCAGCATCGGGACGGTCCATCTCTACGAGCAGTACTTC.

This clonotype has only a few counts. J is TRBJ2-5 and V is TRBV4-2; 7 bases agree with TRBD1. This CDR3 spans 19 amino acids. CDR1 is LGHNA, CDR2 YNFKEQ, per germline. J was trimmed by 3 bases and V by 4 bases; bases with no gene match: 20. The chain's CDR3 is CASSPRQQGRVPGKETQYF. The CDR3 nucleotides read TGTGCCAGCAGCCCACGCCAACAGGGGCGAGTCCCCGGAAAAGAGACCCAGTACTTC.

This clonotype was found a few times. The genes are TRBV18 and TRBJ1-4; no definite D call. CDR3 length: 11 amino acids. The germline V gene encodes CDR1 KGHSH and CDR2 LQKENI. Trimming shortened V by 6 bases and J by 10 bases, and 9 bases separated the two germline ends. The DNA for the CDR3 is TGTGCCAGCTCTGGGCTTGGAAAACTGTTTTTT. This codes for CASSGLGKLFF.

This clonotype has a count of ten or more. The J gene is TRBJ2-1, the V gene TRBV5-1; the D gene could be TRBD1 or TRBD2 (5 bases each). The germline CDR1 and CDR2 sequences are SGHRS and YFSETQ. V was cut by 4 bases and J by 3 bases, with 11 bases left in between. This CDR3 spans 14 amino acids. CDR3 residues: CASSRDEYYNEQFF. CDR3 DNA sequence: TGCGCCAGCAGCCGGGACGAGTACTACAATGAGCAGTTCTTC.

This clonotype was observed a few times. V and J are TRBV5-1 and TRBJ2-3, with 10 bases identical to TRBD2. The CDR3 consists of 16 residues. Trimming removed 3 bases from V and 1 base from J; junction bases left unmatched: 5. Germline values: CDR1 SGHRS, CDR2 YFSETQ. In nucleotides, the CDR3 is TGCGCCAGCAGCTCACCTAGCGGGGGTCGCACAGATACGCAGTATTTT. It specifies CASSSPSGGRTDTQYF.

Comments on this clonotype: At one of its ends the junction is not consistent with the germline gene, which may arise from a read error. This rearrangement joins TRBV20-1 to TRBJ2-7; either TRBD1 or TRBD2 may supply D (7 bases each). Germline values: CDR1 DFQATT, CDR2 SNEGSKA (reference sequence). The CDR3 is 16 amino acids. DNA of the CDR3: TGCTGTGCCAGAGGGGGAGGGGGCTCGAGCTCCTACGAGCAGTACTTC. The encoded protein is CCARGGGGSSSYEQYF.

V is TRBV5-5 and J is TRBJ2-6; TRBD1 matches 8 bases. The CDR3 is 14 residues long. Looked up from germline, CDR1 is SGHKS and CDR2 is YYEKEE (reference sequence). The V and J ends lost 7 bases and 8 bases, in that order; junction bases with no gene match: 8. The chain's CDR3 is CASLRTGPTNVLTF. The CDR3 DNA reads TGTGCCAGCTTACGGACAGGGCCGACCAACGTCCTGACTTTC.

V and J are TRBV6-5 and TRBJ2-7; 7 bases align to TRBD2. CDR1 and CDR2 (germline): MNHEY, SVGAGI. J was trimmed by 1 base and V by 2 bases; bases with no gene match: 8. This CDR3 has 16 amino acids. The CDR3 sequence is CASSYGSASGSYEQYF. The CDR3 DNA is TGTGCCAGCAGTTACGGTTCGGCTAGCGGATCCTACGAGCAGTACTTC.

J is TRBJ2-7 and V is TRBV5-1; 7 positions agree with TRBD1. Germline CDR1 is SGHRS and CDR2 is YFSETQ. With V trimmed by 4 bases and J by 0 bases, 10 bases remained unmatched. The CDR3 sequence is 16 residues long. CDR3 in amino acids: CASSRQTGVGSYEQYF. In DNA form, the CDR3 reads TGCGCCAGCAGCCGGCAAACAGGGGTGGGCTCCTACGAGCAGTACTTC.

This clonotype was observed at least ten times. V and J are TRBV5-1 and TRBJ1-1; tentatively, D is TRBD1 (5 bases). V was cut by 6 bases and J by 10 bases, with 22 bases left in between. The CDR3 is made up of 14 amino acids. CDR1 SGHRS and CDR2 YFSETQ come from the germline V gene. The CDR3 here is CASNDPGGQDGAFF. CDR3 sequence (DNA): TGCGCCAGCAACGACCCGGGGGGTCAGGATGGAGCTTTCTTT. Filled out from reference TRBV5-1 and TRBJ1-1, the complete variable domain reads KAGVTQTPRYLIKTRGQQVTLSCSPISGHRSVSWYQQTPGQGLQFLFEYFSETQRNKGNFPGRFSGRQFSNSRSEMNVSTLELGDSALYLCASNDPGGQDGAFFGQGTRLTVV.

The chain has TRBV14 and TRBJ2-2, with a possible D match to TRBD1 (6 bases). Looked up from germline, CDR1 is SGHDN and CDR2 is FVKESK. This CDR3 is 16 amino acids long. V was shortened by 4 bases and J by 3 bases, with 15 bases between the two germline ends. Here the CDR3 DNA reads TGTGCCAGCAGCCCTAAAGGGGGATTTTACACCGGGGAGCTGTTTTTT. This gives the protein CASSPKGGFYTGELFF.

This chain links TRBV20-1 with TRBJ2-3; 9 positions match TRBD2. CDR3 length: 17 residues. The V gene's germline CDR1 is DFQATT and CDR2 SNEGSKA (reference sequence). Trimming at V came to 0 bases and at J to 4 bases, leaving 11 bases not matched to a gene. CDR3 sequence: CSARDSGREGRADTQYF. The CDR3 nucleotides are TGCAGTGCTAGAGATTCAGGGCGGGAGGGCCGGGCAGATACGCAGTATTTT.

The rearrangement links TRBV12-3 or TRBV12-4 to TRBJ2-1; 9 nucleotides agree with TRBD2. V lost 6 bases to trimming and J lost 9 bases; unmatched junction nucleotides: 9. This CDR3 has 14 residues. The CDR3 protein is CASRGTSNQREQFF. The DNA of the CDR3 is TGTGCCAGCAGGGGGACTAGCAACCAACGTGAGCAGTTCTTC.